This T cell receptor beta chain appears in the sequencing data of a study of T cell responses to AZD1222 COVID-19 vaccine. The data were produced by immunoSEQ multiplex PCR, yet TCRdb's version contains in-frame clones alone and is incomplete. This table has roughly 100,000 clones, about 88% appearing once. Trimming took off 0 bases at V and 3 bases at J, with 6 bases between the two ends. The CDR3 is made up of 14 amino acids. Germline CDR1 SGHRS, CDR2 YFSETQ. The study, taken as a whole, reports: Only a handful of AZD1222 recipients, several in all, had baseline seropositivity. Spike-specific TCRs gained breadth and depth after people received two AZD1222 doses.

Details on this clone: Its antigen is as yet unknown.

The rearrangement uses TRBV5-1 and TRBJ1-4, with unresolved D. Source: peripheral blood, taken on day 0 of AZD1222 vaccination. This TCR was recovered from an adult in good health. CDR3 in amino acids: CASSLDSSNEKLFF. In DNA, the CDR3 is TGCGCCAGCAGCTTGGACAGCTCTAATGAAAAACTGTTTTTT.